A selection of T cell receptor beta chains follows, all from one sample in a study of blood T cell repertoires in COVID-19. Clones were read by immunoSEQ multiplex PCR, and TCRdb kept only the in-frame ones, dropping some. Among approximately 670,000 clones listed, about nine tenths were seen once. The specimen sequenced was peripheral blood. The origin of the receptors is a woman aged 18-29 years with acute or convalescent COVID-19. Both conserved end residues are part of each CDR3. D genes are given only for firm matches.

V	D	J	CDR3
TRBV5-1	TRBD1	TRBJ1-1	CASSLTGTGGGYTEAFF
TRBV19	TRBD1	TRBJ1-1	CASRTGVGGAEAFF
TRBV12-3/TRBV12-4	-	TRBJ1-1	CASTQAGTRAFF
TRBV7-9	TRBD1	TRBJ2-5	CASSETGQLKGETQYF
TRBV3-1/TRBV3-2	-	TRBJ1-2	CASSQISGDYTF
TRBV9	-	TRBJ1-3	CASSVDPGLISGNTIYF
TRBV4-1	-	TRBJ1-1	CASSPNRVGTEAFF
TRBV4-1	-	TRBJ2-7	CASSSGQLTYEQYF
TRBV7-3	TRBD2	TRBJ2-7	CASSLESGGYEQYF
TRBV5-1	-	TRBJ1-4	CASSLGRKNGIAGKLFF
TRBV5-4	TRBD1	TRBJ2-5	CASSRQGQETQYF
TRBV24-1	-	TRBJ1-2	CATSDRTGFGYTF
TRBV9	-	TRBJ1-1	CASSVGVGGRNTEAFF
TRBV7-2	-	TRBJ2-1	CASSLWPILSNNEQFF
TRBV5-5	-	TRBJ2-2	CASSLAGHTGELFF
TRBV24-1	-	TRBJ2-2	CATSDPPGTGELFF
TRBV10-3	TRBD1	TRBJ1-1	CAISESGTAPRF
TRBV19	-	TRBJ1-1	CASSIPMAGGTEAFF
TRBV30	-	TRBJ1-1	CACMTANTEAFF
TRBV19	TRBD1	TRBJ1-5	CASLPRLGQGRFQPQHF
TRBV28	-	TRBJ2-7	CASSFRGHPYEQYF
TRBV3-1/TRBV3-2	-	TRBJ1-1	CASSRTQGATEAFF
TRBV6-2/TRBV6-3	TRBD1	TRBJ2-7	CASSTSWTGGYEQYF
TRBV7-2	TRBD1	TRBJ1-2	CASSPTGGAYGYTF
TRBV7-2	-	TRBJ1-5	CASSPGHYSNQPQHF
TRBV12-3/TRBV12-4	-	TRBJ1-5	CASSLVNNQPQHF
TRBV18	-	TRBJ2-7	CASSSGGADEQYF
TRBV5-5	TRBD2	TRBJ2-2	CASSFSSGSSYTGELFF